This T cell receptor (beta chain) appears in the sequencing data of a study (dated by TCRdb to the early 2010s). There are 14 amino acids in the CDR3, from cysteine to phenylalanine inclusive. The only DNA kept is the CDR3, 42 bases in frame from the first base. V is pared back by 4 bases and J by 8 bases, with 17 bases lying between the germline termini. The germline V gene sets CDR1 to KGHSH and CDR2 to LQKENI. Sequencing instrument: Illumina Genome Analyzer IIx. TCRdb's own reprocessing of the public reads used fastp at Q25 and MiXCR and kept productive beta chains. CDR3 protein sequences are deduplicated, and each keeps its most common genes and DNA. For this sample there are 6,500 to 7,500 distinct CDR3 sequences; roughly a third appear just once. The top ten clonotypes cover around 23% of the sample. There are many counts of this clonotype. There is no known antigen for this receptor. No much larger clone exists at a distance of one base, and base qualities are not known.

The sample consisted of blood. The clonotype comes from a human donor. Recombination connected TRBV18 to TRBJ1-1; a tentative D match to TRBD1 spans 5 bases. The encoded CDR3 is CASSQSGPSSEAFF. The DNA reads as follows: TGTGCCAGCTCACAATCGGGACCCAGCTCCGAAGCTTTCTTT.